These T cell receptor beta chains were read from a single sample in a study of shared clonotypes between healthy human individuals. The table came from immunoSEQ multiplex PCR; TCRdb's copy has only in-frame clones and leaves some out. The sample shows roughly 2.4 million clones, nearly 97% of them seen only once. The sequencing sample was made of naive CD4+ T cells sorted from blood. These receptors were collected from a man between 18 and 29 years old in good health. CDR3s leave out the opening cysteine and the closing phenylalanine or tryptophan. Each record gives: V gene, CDR3 protein.

V: TRBV28
CDR3: ASSSGTRGDETQY

V: TRBV29-1
CDR3: SCRQGASETQY

V: TRBV29-1
CDR3: SVRRGDYGYT

V: TRBV30
CDR3: AWWPGGPYEQY

V: TRBV6-5
CDR3: ASRLRSTDTQY

V: TRBV6-5
CDR3: ASSYSKGASYT

V: TRBV2
CDR3: ASSGRGQAYNEQF

V: TRBV19
CDR3: ASRNSGQGLTEAF

V: TRBV25-1
CDR3: ASSGQGPQETQY

V: TRBV10-3
CDR3: AISTGTGTENTIY

V: TRBV6-5
CDR3: ASSRSANTEAF

V: TRBV11-2
CDR3: ASSFMAGGDTQY